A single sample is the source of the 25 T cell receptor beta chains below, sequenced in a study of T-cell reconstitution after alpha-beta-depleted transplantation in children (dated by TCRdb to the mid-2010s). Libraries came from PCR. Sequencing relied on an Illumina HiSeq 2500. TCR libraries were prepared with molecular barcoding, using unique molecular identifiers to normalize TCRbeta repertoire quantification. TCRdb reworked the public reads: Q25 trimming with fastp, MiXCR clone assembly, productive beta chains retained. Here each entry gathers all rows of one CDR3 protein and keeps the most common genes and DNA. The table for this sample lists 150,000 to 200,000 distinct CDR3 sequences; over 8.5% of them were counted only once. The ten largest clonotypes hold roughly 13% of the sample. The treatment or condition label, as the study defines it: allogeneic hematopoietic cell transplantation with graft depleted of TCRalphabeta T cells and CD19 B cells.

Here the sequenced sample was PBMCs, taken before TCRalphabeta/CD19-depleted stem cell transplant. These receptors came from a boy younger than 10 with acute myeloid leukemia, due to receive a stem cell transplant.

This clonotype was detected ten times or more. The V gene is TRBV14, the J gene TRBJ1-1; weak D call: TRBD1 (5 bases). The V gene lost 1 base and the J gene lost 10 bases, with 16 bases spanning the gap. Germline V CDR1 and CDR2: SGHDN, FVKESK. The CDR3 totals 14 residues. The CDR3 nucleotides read TGTGCCAGCAGCCAAGCCTCGCAGGGTACCGCAGCTTTCTTT. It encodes CASSQASQGTAAFF.

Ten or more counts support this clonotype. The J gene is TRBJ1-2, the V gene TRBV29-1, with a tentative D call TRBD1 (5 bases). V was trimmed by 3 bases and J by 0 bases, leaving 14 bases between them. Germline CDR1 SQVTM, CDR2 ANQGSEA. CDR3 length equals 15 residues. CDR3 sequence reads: CSVDRQGLSNYGYTF. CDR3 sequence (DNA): TGCAGCGTTGACCGGCAGGGCCTATCTAACTATGGCTACACCTTC.

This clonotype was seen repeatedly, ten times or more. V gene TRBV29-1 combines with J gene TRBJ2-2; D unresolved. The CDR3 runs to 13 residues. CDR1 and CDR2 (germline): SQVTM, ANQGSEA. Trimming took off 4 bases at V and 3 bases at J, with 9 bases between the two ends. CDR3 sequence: CSVVPIDTGELFF. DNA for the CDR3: TGCAGCGTTGTCCCTATAGACACCGGGGAGCTGTTTTTT.

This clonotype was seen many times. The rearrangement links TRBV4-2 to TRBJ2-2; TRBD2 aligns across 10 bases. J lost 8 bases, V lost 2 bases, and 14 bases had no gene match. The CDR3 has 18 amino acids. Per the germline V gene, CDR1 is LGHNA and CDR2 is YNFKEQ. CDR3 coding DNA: TGTGCCAGCAGCCAATCAGCGGGGGGGCTACTCCGGCCAGGGGAGCTGTTTTTT. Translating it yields CASSQSAGGLLRPGELFF.

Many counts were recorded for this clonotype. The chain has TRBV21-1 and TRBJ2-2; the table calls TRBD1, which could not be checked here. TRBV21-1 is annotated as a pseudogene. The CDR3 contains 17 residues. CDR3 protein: CASSKGPRDRATGELFF. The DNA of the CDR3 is TGTGCCAGCAGCAAGGGTCCCAGGGATCGGGCCACCGGGGAGCTGTTTTTT.

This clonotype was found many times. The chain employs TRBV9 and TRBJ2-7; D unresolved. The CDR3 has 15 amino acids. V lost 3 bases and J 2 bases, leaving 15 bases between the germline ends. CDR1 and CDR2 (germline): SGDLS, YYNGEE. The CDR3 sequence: CASSGPETETYEQYF. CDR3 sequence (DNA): TGTGCCAGCAGCGGACCCGAGACGGAAACCTACGAGCAGTACTTC.

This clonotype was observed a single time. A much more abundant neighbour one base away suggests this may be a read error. The CDR3 DNA reads as TGCTGTGCTGACCCGGGACAGGGGATAAGCCCCTCCTACGAGCAGTACTTC. Its protein product is CCADPGQGISPSYEQYF. The chain recombines TRBV20-1 with TRBJ2-7; 10 bases fit TRBD1. This CDR3 spans 17 amino acids. Germline V gene sequence: CDR1 DFQATT, CDR2 SNEGSKA (reference sequence).

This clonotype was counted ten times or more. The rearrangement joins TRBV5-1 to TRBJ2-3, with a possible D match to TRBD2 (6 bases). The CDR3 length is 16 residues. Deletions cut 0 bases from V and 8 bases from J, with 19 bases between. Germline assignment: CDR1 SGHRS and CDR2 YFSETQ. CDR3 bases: TGCGCCAGCAGCTTGGCGTTACGGGAGAGTACGGGTACGCAGTATTTT. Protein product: CASSLALRESTGTQYF.

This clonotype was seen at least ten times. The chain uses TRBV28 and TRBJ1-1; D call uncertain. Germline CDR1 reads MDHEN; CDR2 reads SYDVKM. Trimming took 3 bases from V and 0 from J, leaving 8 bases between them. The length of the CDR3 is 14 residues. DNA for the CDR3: TGTGCCAGCAGTTTCGGAGGCCTGAACACTGAAGCTTTCTTT. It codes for CASSFGGLNTEAFF.

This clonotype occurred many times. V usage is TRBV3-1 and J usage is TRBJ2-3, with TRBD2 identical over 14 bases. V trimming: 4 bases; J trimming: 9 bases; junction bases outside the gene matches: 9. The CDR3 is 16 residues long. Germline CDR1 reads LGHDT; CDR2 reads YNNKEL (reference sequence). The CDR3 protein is CASSRGTSGSLQTQYF. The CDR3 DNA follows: TGTGCCAGCAGCCGAGGGACTAGCGGGAGTCTTCAAACGCAGTATTTT.

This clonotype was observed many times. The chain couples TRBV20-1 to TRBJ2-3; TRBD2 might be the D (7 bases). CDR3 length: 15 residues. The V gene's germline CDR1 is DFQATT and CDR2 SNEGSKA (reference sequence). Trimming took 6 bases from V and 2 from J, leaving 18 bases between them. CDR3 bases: TGCAGTGCGTCCCCGCGGGGGCCCACCACAGATACGCAGTATTTT. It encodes CSASPRGPTTDTQYF.

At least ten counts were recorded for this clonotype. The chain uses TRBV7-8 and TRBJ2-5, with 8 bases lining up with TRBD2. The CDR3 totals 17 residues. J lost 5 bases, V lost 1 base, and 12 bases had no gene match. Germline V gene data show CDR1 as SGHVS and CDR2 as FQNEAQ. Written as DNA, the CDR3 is TGTGCCAGCAGCTTAGTGTGGCGGAGCGGGAGTAAGGAGACCCAGTACTTC. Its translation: CASSLVWRSGSKETQYF.

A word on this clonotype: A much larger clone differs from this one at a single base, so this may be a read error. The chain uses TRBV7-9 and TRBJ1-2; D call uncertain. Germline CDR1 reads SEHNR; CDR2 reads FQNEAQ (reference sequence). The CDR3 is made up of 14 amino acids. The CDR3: CASGLSRSNYGYTF. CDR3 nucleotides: TGTGCCAGCGGCTTATCCCGCAGTAACTATGGCTACACCTTC.

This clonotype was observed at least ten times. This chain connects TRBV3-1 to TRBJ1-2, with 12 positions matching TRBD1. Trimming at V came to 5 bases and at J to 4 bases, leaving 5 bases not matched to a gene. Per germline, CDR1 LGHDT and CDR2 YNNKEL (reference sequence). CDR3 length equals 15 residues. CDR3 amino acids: CASSSWDRGLYGYTF. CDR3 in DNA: TGTGCCAGCAGCTCATGGGACAGGGGGCTCTATGGCTACACCTTC.

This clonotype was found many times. The CDR3 sequence is CASSLLLVSNTGELFF. CDR3 sequence (DNA): TGTGCCAGCTCACTCCTACTAGTTTCGAACACCGGGGAGCTGTTTTTT. The chain has TRBV18 and TRBJ2-2, with D tentatively TRBD2 (5 bases). CDR3 size: 16 residues. Trimming removed 4 bases from V and 0 bases from J, with 12 bases in between. Per the germline V gene, CDR1 is KGHSH and CDR2 is LQKENI. Looking up the rest from reference TRBV18 and TRBJ2-2 gives the full variable domain: NAGVMQNPRHLVRRRGQEARLRCSPMKGHSHVYWYRQLPEEGLKFMVYLQKENIIDESGMPKERFSAEFPKEGPSILRIQQVVRGDSAAYFCASSLLLVSNTGELFFGEGSRLTVL.

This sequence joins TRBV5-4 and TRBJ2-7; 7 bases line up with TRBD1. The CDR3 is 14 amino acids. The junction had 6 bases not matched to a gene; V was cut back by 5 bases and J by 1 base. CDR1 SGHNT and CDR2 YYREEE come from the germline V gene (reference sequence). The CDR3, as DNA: TGTGCCAGCAGGGAAACGACAGGGTCCTACGAGCAGTACTTC. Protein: CASRETTGSYEQYF.

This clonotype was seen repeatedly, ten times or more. The CDR3: CASSSGDEYGYTF. For the CDR3, the DNA is TGTGCCAGCAGTTCCGGGGACGAGTATGGCTACACCTTC. V is TRBV28 and J is TRBJ1-2; D might be TRBD1 (5 bases). V lost 4 bases and J 5 bases, leaving 11 bases between the germline ends. This CDR3 comprises 13 residues. Germline V gives CDR1 MDHEN, CDR2 SYDVKM.

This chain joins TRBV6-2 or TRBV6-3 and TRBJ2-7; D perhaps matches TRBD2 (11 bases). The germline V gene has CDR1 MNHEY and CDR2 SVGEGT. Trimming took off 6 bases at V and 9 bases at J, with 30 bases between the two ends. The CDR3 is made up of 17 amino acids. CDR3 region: CASSTGTGATSGRVQYF. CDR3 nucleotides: TGTGCCAGCAGCACCGGGACAGGGGCTACTAGCGGGAGAGTGCAGTACTTC.

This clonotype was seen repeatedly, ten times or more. This chain's CDR3 is CASSQVNGELFF. DNA of the CDR3: TGTGCCAGCAGCCAAGTGAACGGGGAGCTGTTTTTT. The chain uses TRBV3-1 and TRBJ2-2, with D unclear. Germline-derived CDR1 and CDR2 are LGHDT and YNNKEL (reference sequence). The CDR3 runs 12 residues. Trimming shortened V by 1 base and J by 7 bases, and 4 bases separated the two germline ends.

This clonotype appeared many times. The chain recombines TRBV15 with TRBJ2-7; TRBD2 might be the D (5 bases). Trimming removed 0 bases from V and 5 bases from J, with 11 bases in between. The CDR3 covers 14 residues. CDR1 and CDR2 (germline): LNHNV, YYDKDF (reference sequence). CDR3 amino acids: CATSRDRGIHEQYF. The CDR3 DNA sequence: TGTGCCACCAGCAGAGATCGGGGAATCCACGAGCAGTACTTC.

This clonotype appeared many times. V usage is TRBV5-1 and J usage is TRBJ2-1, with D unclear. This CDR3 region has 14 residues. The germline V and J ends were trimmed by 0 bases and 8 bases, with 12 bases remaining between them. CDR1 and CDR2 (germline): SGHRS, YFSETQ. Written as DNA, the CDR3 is TGCGCCAGCAGCTTGGTGGGTCGGAAGGATGAGCAGTTCTTC. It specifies CASSLVGRKDEQFF. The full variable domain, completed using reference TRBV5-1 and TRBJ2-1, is KAGVTQTPRYLIKTRGQQVTLSCSPISGHRSVSWYQQTPGQGLQFLFEYFSETQRNKGNFPGRFSGRQFSNSRSEMNVSTLELGDSALYLCASSLVGRKDEQFFGPGTRLTVL.

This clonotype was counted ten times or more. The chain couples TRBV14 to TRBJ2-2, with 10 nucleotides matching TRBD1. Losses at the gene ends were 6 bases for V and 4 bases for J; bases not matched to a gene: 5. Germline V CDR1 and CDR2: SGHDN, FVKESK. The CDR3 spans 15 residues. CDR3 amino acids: CASSSGQGRTGELFF. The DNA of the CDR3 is TGTGCCAGCAGTTCGGGACAGGGGCGCACCGGGGAGCTGTTTTTT.

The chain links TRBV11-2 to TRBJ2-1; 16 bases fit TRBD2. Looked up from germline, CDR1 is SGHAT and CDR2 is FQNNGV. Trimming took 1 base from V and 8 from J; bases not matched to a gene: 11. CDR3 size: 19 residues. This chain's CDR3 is CASSLVWGLAGGRGDEQFF. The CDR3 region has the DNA TGTGCCAGCAGCTTAGTGTGGGGACTAGCGGGAGGGCGAGGTGATGAGCAGTTCTTC.

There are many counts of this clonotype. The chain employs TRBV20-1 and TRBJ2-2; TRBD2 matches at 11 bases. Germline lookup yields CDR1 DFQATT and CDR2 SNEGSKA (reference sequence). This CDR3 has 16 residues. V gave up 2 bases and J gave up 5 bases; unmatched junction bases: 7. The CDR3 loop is CSARPSGLAATGELFF. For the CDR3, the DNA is TGCAGTGCTAGACCTTCGGGACTAGCGGCGACCGGGGAGCTGTTTTTT.

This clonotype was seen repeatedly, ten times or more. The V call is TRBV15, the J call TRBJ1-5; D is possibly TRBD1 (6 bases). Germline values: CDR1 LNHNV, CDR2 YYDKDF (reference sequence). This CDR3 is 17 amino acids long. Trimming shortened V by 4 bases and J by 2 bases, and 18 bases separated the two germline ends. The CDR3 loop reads CATSTRQAGQGNQPQHF. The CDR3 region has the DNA TGTGCCACCAGCACTCGACAGGCGGGTCAAGGCAATCAGCCCCAGCATTTT.